The 9 T cell receptor beta chains presented below share a single source sample, sequenced in a study of blood T cell repertoires in COVID-19. TCRdb's copy holds only in-frame clones and misses some; the assay was immunoSEQ multiplex PCR. The sample lists about 430,000 clones; roughly 84% were seen once. The sequenced material came from PBMCs or T cells enriched from blood (not recorded which). The receptors originated from a woman aged 18-29 years who had been exposed to COVID-19.

As to this clone: Other DNA sequences from this sample encode an identical CDR3 as well. The chain combines TRBV30 with TRBJ1-1; the match to TRBD1 covers 10 bases. V shed 3 bases and J 4 bases; nucleotides not matched to a gene: 2. This CDR3 is 13 amino acids long. Germline V lookup: CDR1 GTSNPN, CDR2 SVGIG (reference sequence). CDR3 sequence: CAWRGQGSTEAFF. The CDR3 coding sequence is TGTGCCTGGAGGGGACAGGGGTCCACTGAAGCTTTCTTT. Looking up the rest from reference TRBV30 and TRBJ1-1 gives the full variable domain: SQTIHQWPATLVQPVGSPLSLECTVEGTSNPNLYWYRQAAGRGLQLLFYSVGIGQISSEVPQNLSASRPQDRQFILSSKKLLLSDSGFYLCAWRGQGSTEAFFGQGTRLTVV.

The chain couples TRBV9 to TRBJ2-5, with TRBD2 matching 9 bases. In germline, CDR1 is SGDLS, CDR2 YYNGEE. J was trimmed by 2 bases and V by 2 bases; bases with no gene match: 4. The CDR3 covers 15 residues. The DNA for the CDR3 is TGTGCCAGCAGCGTGCCTAGCGGGACTCAAGAGACCCAGTACTTC. Encoded protein: CASSVPSGTQETQYF. The full variable domain, in which reference TRBV9 and TRBJ2-5 provide the parts outside the CDR3, is DSGVTQTPKHLITATGQRVTLRCSPRSGDLSVYWYQQSLDQGLQFLIQYYNGEERAKGNILERFSAQQFPDLHSELNLSSLELGDSALYFCASSVPSGTQETQYFGPGTRLLVL.

The chain's CDR3 is CASSQGQSTNEKLFF. The CDR3 region has the DNA TGTGCCAGCAGCCAGGGACAGTCAACTAATGAAAAACTGTTTTTT. V gene TRBV9 combines with J gene TRBJ1-4; 7 nucleotides line up with TRBD1. This CDR3 is 15 amino acids long. The trim removed 4 bases at V and 0 bases at J, leaving 3 bases unmatched. The germline V gene has CDR1 SGDLS and CDR2 YYNGEE.

This sequence joins TRBV19 and TRBJ1-5; D is unclear. The V end was cut by 8 bases, the J end by 0 bases, with 14 bases between. The CDR3 runs 15 residues. Germline assignment: CDR1 LNHDA and CDR2 SQIVND (reference sequence). The CDR3 spells CASRLDSYSNQPQHF. The CDR3 DNA follows: TGTGCCAGTCGGTTGGACTCCTATAGCAATCAGCCCCAGCATTTT.

Here the CDR3 DNA reads TGCAGCGTCGGGTGGAATGAGCAGTTCTTC. Protein product: CSVGWNEQFF. This chain links TRBV29-1 with TRBJ2-1; D uncertain. The CDR3 length is 10 residues. The germline gives CDR1 SQVTM, CDR2 ANQGSEA. Trimming shortened V by 6 bases and J by 7 bases, and 7 bases separated the two germline ends.

The CDR3 DNA reads as TGCAGCGTTGATAGACAGGGGGCTTACAATGAGCAGTTCTTC. Translating gives CSVDRQGAYNEQFF. The chain couples TRBV29-1 to TRBJ2-1, with TRBD1 matching 10 bases. The germline CDR1 and CDR2 sequences are SQVTM and ANQGSEA. This CDR3 spans 14 amino acids. V gave up 3 bases and J gave up 4 bases; unmatched junction bases: 3.

V is TRBV4-1 and J is TRBJ1-2; 7 nucleotides match TRBD1. The germline gives CDR1 MGHRA, CDR2 YSYEKL. The CDR3 has 14 residues. The V gene end was trimmed by 1 base and the J gene end by 8 bases; junction bases not matched to a gene: 7. CDR3 nucleotides: TGCGCCAGCAGCCAAGTAACGGGGACAGAAGGCTACACCTTC. Protein product: CASSQVTGTEGYTF.

The chain is built from TRBV12-3 or TRBV12-4 and TRBJ1-6; D not resolved. Trimming shortened V by 5 bases and J by 6 bases, and 8 bases separated the two germline ends. This CDR3 contains 13 residues. CDR3 nucleotide sequence: TGTGCCAGCAGTCGGGGAGGTAATTCACCCCTCCACTTT. Translated, it gives CASSRGGNSPLHF.

The chain uses TRBV6-5 and TRBJ1-3; D gene ambiguous. Germline-derived CDR1 and CDR2 are MNHEY and SVGAGI. This CDR3 is built from 16 residues. V was clipped by 0 bases and J by 0 bases, with 9 bases between them. The chain's CDR3 is CASSYSMRGSGNTIYF. In DNA form, the CDR3 reads TGTGCCAGCAGTTACTCTATGCGGGGCTCTGGAAACACCATATATTTT.